The rows below give T cell receptor beta chains drawn from one sample of a study of blood T cell repertoires in COVID-19. Clones were sequenced by immunoSEQ multiplex PCR, and TCRdb holds only the in-frame ones, with some missing. The data contain 100,000 to 150,000 clones, about 80% of them singletons. The sequenced sample was peripheral blood. The receptors come from a man in his fifties or sixties with acute or convalescent COVID-19. Both conserved end residues are part of each CDR3. The D gene is left open where the match is weak. Clone size appears in some rows only: once, few, many, or a class for an expanded clone.

J: TRBJ2-5
size: .
V: TRBV19
D: .
CDR3: CASSGSRGGETQYF
DNA: TGTGCCAGTAGTGGGTCAAGGGGGGGAGAGACCCAGTACTTC

J: TRBJ1-1
size: .
V: TRBV19
D: .
CDR3: CASSISRSTEAFF
DNA: TGTGCCAGTAGTATAAGTCGGAGCACTGAAGCTTTCTTT

J: TRBJ1-3
size: .
V: TRBV18
D: .
CDR3: CASSLPLRSGNTIYF
DNA: TGTGCCAGCTCACTACCACTCCGCTCTGGAAACACCATATATTTT

J: TRBJ2-4
size: .
V: TRBV3-1/TRBV3-2
D: TRBD2
CDR3: CASSQDYARLAGVIQYF
DNA: TGTGCCAGCAGCCAAGATTACGCGCGGCTAGCGGGAGTAATTCAGTACTTC

J: TRBJ1-3
size: .
V: TRBV28
D: .
CDR3: CASSFRDWGNTIYF
DNA: TGTGCCAGCAGTTTCCGGGACTGGGGAAACACCATATATTTT

J: TRBJ1-3
size: .
V: TRBV5-1
D: .
CDR3: CASRSYSGNTIYF
DNA: TGCGCCAGCAGGTCCTACTCTGGAAACACCATATATTTT

J: TRBJ1-5
size: .
V: TRBV5-1
D: TRBD1
CDR3: CASSLGDRGVAQPQHF
DNA: TGCGCCAGCAGCTTGGGGGACAGGGGGGTTGCTCAGCCCCAGCATTTT

J: TRBJ2-3
size: .
V: TRBV7-8
D: .
CDR3: CASSSRRDTDTQYF
DNA: TGTGCCAGCAGCTCTAGGAGGGACACAGATACGCAGTATTTT

J: TRBJ2-2
size: .
V: TRBV5-1
D: TRBD2
CDR3: CASSLAGGNTGELFF
DNA: TGCGCCAGCAGCTTAGCGGGAGGGAACACCGGGGAGCTGTTTTTT

J: TRBJ1-2
size: .
V: TRBV28
D: TRBD1
CDR3: CASRDRSDYGYTF
DNA: TGTGCCAGCAGGGACAGGTCGGACTATGGCTACACCTTC

J: TRBJ1-4
size: .
V: TRBV6-5
D: .
CDR3: CASSRVGEKLFF
DNA: TGTGCCAGCAGCAGGGTGGGCGAAAAACTGTTTTTT

J: TRBJ2-1
size: .
V: TRBV14
D: TRBD2
CDR3: CASSQIAGTYNEQFF
DNA: TGTGCCAGCAGCCAAATAGCGGGGACTTACAATGAGCAGTTCTTC

J: TRBJ1-1
size: .
V: TRBV5-4
D: .
CDR3: CASSPRQETMNTEAFF
DNA: TGTGCCAGCAGCCCCCGACAGGAGACCATGAACACTGAAGCTTTCTTT

J: TRBJ2-1
size: .
V: TRBV2
D: TRBD2
CDR3: CASRQEIAGANEQFF
DNA: TGTGCCAGCAGACAGGAAATAGCGGGAGCCAATGAGCAGTTCTTC

J: TRBJ1-1
size: .
V: TRBV7-3
D: TRBD1
CDR3: CASSPSGQGNTEAFF
DNA: TGTGCCAGCAGCCCCTCGGGACAGGGGAACACTGAAGCTTTCTTT

J: TRBJ2-5
size: .
V: TRBV27
D: .
CDR3: CASSAGETQYF
DNA: TGTGCCAGCAGTGCGGGAGAGACCCAGTACTTC

J: TRBJ1-2
size: .
V: TRBV24-1
D: TRBD1
CDR3: CATRPGQGIGGYTF
DNA: TGTGCCACCAGGCCGGGACAGGGGATAGGTGGCTACACCTTC

J: TRBJ2-1
size: once
V: TRBV6-5
D: TRBD2
CDR3: CASSRGGTPYNEQFF
DNA: TGTGCCAGCAGCCGCGGGGGAACACCCTACAATGAGCAGTTCTTC

J: TRBJ2-2
size: .
V: TRBV19
D: .
CDR3: CASSGTGSNTGELFF
DNA: TGTGCCAGTAGCGGAACAGGGAGTAACACCGGGGAGCTGTTTTTT

J: TRBJ2-5
size: once
V: TRBV30
D: TRBD2
CDR3: CAWSVGGFSRETQYF
DNA: TGTGCCTGGAGTGTGGGGGGGTTCAGCAGGGAGACCCAGTACTTC

J: TRBJ1-4
size: .
V: TRBV28
D: .
CDR3: CASSLPRERTTNEKLFF
DNA: TGTGCCAGCAGTCTACCCCGGGAGAGGACAACTAATGAAAAACTGTTTTTT

J: TRBJ2-7
size: .
V: TRBV10-3
D: TRBD1
CDR3: CAISESGATGINEQYF
DNA: TGTGCCATCAGTGAGTCGGGGGCGACAGGGATAAACGAGCAGTACTTC

J: TRBJ2-7
size: .
V: TRBV3-1/TRBV3-2
D: TRBD2
CDR3: CASSQRLAKSSYEQYF
DNA: TGTGCCAGCAGCCAAAGACTAGCGAAGAGCTCCTACGAGCAGTACTTC

J: TRBJ1-1
size: .
V: TRBV5-1
D: .
CDR3: CASSLAVQGTEAFF
DNA: TGCGCCAGCAGCTTGGCCGTTCAGGGCACTGAAGCTTTCTTT

J: TRBJ2-6
size: .
V: TRBV7-2
D: TRBD2
CDR3: CASSASLAAGANVLTF
DNA: TGTGCCAGCAGCGCGAGTCTAGCGGCTGGGGCCAACGTCCTGACTTTC

J: TRBJ1-1
size: .
V: TRBV11-1
D: .
CDR3: CASSFRTVNTEAFF
DNA: TGTGCCAGCAGCTTCCGGACAGTGAACACTGAAGCTTTCTTT

J: TRBJ1-1
size: few
V: TRBV7-9
D: .
CDR3: CASSWDIGGSTEAFF
DNA: TGTGCCAGCAGCTGGGACATAGGGGGTTCCACTGAAGCTTTCTTT

J: TRBJ1-2
size: .
V: TRBV28
D: .
CDR3: CASSLGAEIYGYTF
DNA: TGTGCCAGCAGTTTGGGGGCGGAGATTTATGGCTACACCTTC

J: TRBJ1-2
size: .
V: TRBV3-1/TRBV3-2
D: TRBD1
CDR3: CASSPEAGTGYYGYTF
DNA: TGTGCCAGCAGCCCTGAGGCCGGGACAGGGTACTATGGCTACACCTTC

J: TRBJ2-5
size: .
V: TRBV19
D: TRBD2
CDR3: CASQLAGALRETQYF
DNA: TGTGCCAGCCAACTAGCGGGAGCGTTGAGGGAGACCCAGTACTTC

J: TRBJ1-3
size: .
V: TRBV4-2
D: .
CDR3: CASSPQAGNTIYF
DNA: TGTGCCAGCAGCCCTCAGGCTGGAAACACCATATATTTT

J: TRBJ2-2
size: few
V: TRBV5-1
D: .
CDR3: CASSPRGSGNTGELFF
DNA: TGCGCCAGCAGCCCTAGGGGTAGCGGGAACACCGGGGAGCTGTTTTTT

J: TRBJ2-5
size: once
V: TRBV11-2
D: TRBD2
CDR3: CASSVGAGGETQYF
DNA: TGTGCCAGCAGCGTCGGGGCGGGAGGGGAGACCCAGTACTTC

J: TRBJ2-2
size: .
V: TRBV5-5
D: .
CDR3: CASRPTSRANTGELFF
DNA: TGTGCCAGCAGACCCACTAGCCGCGCGAACACCGGGGAGCTGTTTTTT

J: TRBJ2-4
size: .
V: TRBV28
D: .
CDR3: CASSLQPTNIQYF
DNA: TGTGCCAGCAGTTTACAACCTACAAACATTCAGTACTTC

J: TRBJ1-3
size: .
V: TRBV7-2
D: .
CDR3: CASSPNPTNSGNTIYF
DNA: TGTGCCAGCAGCCCCAACCCGACTAACTCTGGAAACACCATATATTTT

J: TRBJ2-1
size: .
V: TRBV4-1
D: TRBD2
CDR3: CASSQGLAGIPGYEQFF
DNA: TGCGCCAGCAGCCAAGGACTAGCGGGGATCCCGGGGTATGAGCAGTTCTTC

J: TRBJ2-1
size: .
V: TRBV2
D: .
CDR3: CASSVTASSYNEQFF
DNA: TGTGCCAGCAGTGTGACAGCTTCCTCCTACAATGAGCAGTTCTTC

J: TRBJ2-5
size: .
V: TRBV5-1
D: TRBD1
CDR3: CASSDPGQGGETQYF
DNA: TGCGCCAGCAGCGACCCGGGACAGGGAGGGGAGACCCAGTACTTC

J: TRBJ1-2
size: .
V: TRBV24-1
D: TRBD1
CDR3: CATSDRGQGAGGYTF
DNA: TGTGCCACCAGTGATCGAGGACAGGGGGCCGGGGGCTACACCTTC

J: TRBJ1-1
size: .
V: TRBV7-9
D: .
CDR3: CASSLDTGSSEAFF
DNA: TGTGCCAGCAGCTTAGATACAGGGAGCTCTGAAGCTTTCTTT

J: TRBJ1-3
size: few
V: TRBV5-1
D: .
CDR3: CASSRRMRMEGHGNTIYF
DNA: TGCGCCAGCAGCAGGCGAATGAGGATGGAGGGCCATGGAAACACCATATATTTT

J: TRBJ2-3
size: once
V: TRBV11-2
D: TRBD1
CDR3: CASSQGVDTQYF
DNA: TGTGCCAGCAGCCAGGGGGTAGATACGCAGTATTTT

J: TRBJ2-5
size: .
V: TRBV18
D: .
CDR3: CASSRGVETQYF
DNA: TGTGCCAGCTCGCGCGGCGTGGAGACCCAGTACTTC

J: TRBJ1-1
size: .
V: TRBV12-3/TRBV12-4
D: TRBD1
CDR3: CASREGATAEAFF
DNA: TGTGCCAGCAGAGAGGGGGCCACTGCTGAAGCTTTCTTT

J: TRBJ1-1
size: .
V: TRBV10-1
D: TRBD1
CDR3: CASRTTRGSTEAFF
DNA: TGCGCCAGCAGAACTACCAGGGGGAGCACTGAAGCTTTCTTT

J: TRBJ1-2
size: .
V: TRBV28
D: .
CDR3: CASSLGGHYGYTF
DNA: TGTGCCAGCAGTCTCGGGGGTCACTATGGCTACACCTTC

J: TRBJ1-4
size: .
V: TRBV7-3
D: .
CDR3: CASSLSGGYNEKLFF
DNA: TGTGCCAGCAGCTTGAGCGGCGGGTATAATGAAAAACTGTTTTTT

J: TRBJ1-1
size: .
V: TRBV7-9
D: .
CDR3: CASSRYLSPGSGTEAFF
DNA: TGTGCCAGCAGCCGGTACCTTAGCCCGGGATCCGGCACTGAAGCTTTCTTT

J: TRBJ1-1
size: .
V: TRBV5-1
D: .
CDR3: CASSYLTEGTEAFF
DNA: TGCGCCAGCAGCTACCTCACAGAAGGCACTGAAGCTTTCTTT

J: TRBJ1-2
size: .
V: TRBV9
D: .
CDR3: CASSVVGGARGYTF
DNA: TGTGCCAGCAGCGTAGTCGGAGGGGCGCGCGGCTACACCTTC

J: TRBJ1-1
size: once
V: TRBV6-5
D: .
CDR3: CASSSKANTEAFF
DNA: TGTGCCAGCAGCTCGAAAGCGAACACTGAAGCTTTCTTT

J: TRBJ2-1
size: .
V: TRBV19
D: .
CDR3: CASRRDRTNNEQFF
DNA: TGTGCCAGTAGGCGGGACCGGACAAACAATGAGCAGTTCTTC

J: TRBJ2-7
size: .
V: TRBV29-1
D: .
CDR3: CSVAYGSRYEQYF
DNA: TGCAGCGTTGCGTACGGGAGCAGGTACGAGCAGTACTTC